These 10 T cell receptor beta chains were sequenced from one sample in a study of cytomegalovirus exposure and HLA in healthy donors. Vbeta (60) and Jbeta (13) primers were used in the PCR. Only in-frame clones appear in the TCRdb table, and some are missing; sequencing was by immunoSEQ multiplex PCR. Among approximately 150,000 clones listed, approximately 71% were seen once. The sequencing sample was made of PBMCs. The receptor source for this set is a man between 35 and 55 years old in good health and CMV-seronegative.

The CDR3 nucleotides are TGTGCCAGCAGACAGGGATTATATAATTCACCCCTCCACTTT. Translated, it gives CASRQGLYNSPLHF. This chain connects TRBV6-1 to TRBJ1-6, with D maybe TRBD1 (6 bases). The germline gives CDR1 MNHNS, CDR2 SASEGT. The CDR3 runs to 14 residues. The V and J ends lost 6 bases and 4 bases respectively, with 10 bases between them.

This clone occurred once. The chain couples TRBV9 to TRBJ2-5; a possible D gene is TRBD2 (5 bases). CDR3 length: 14 residues. CDR1 SGDLS and CDR2 YYNGEE come from the germline V gene. V gave up 0 bases and J gave up 5 bases, with 11 bases separating them. CDR3 in amino acids: CASSVDGSVETQYF. The CDR3 DNA sequence: TGTGCCAGCAGCGTAGACGGTAGCGTCGAGACCCAGTACTTC.

The table lists this clone with a few counts. The gene calls are TRBV28 and TRBJ1-1, with a possible D match to TRBD1 (5 bases). V dropped 3 bases and J dropped 0 bases, with 8 bases sitting between them. The germline CDR1 and CDR2 sequences are MDHEN and SYDVKM. The CDR3 runs 14 residues. This chain's CDR3 is CASSFQGLNTEAFF. CDR3 sequence (DNA): TGTGCCAGCAGTTTCCAGGGTTTGAACACTGAAGCTTTCTTT.

The chain uses TRBV19 and TRBJ1-5; 7 positions match TRBD1. The CDR3 has 14 amino acids. The germline V gene encodes CDR1 LNHDA and CDR2 SQIVND (reference sequence). J was trimmed by 6 bases and V by 6 bases; bases with no gene match: 8. CDR3 region: CASRTRQGPQPQHF. The CDR3 region has the DNA TGTGCCAGTAGGACGAGACAGGGCCCTCAGCCCCAGCATTTT.

The chain employs TRBV7-9 and TRBJ1-6, with 7 bases matching TRBD1. This CDR3 has 15 amino acids. Germline V gene lookup returns CDR1 SEHNR and CDR2 FQNEAQ (reference sequence). V was clipped by 4 bases and J by 7 bases; unmatched bases: 7. In nucleotides, the CDR3 is TGTGCCAGCAGCTCTGGACAGGCCCCCAATTCACCCCTCCACTTT. The encoded protein is CASSSGQAPNSPLHF.

The rearrangement links TRBV2 to TRBJ1-4; 8 nucleotides align to TRBD1. With V trimmed by 7 bases and J by 1 base, 11 bases remained unmatched. The CDR3 is 17 amino acids. Germline assignment: CDR1 SNHLY and CDR2 FYNNEI. This CDR3 is CASTPAGGGGTNEKLFF. The CDR3 nucleotides read TGTGCCAGCACCCCGGCAGGGGGCGGGGGAACTAATGAAAAACTGTTTTTT. Looking up the rest from reference TRBV2 and TRBJ1-4 gives the full variable domain: EPEVTQTPSHQVTQMGQEVILRCVPISNHLYFYWYRQILGQKVEFLVSFYNNEISEKSEIFDDQFSVERPDGSNFTLKIRSTKLEDSAMYFCASTPAGGGGTNEKLFFGSGTQLSVL.

The V and J genes are TRBV4-3 and TRBJ2-2, with 8 bases matching TRBD1. Germline values: CDR1 LGHNA, CDR2 YSLEER. After removal of 5 bases from V and 6 bases from J, the junction contained 5 bases not matched to a gene. The length of the CDR3 is 14 residues. This CDR3 reads CASSTRTGSGELFF. CDR3 sequence (DNA): TGCGCCAGCAGCACCCGGACAGGGTCCGGGGAGCTGTTTTTT.

The chain employs TRBV7-2 and TRBJ2-3, with 7 bases aligning to TRBD2. This CDR3 is built from 15 residues. Unmatched junction bases numbered 5, after V lost 5 bases and J lost 0 bases. CDR1 is SGHTA and CDR2 is FQGNSA in the germline V gene. This CDR3 reads CASSRTGGSTDTQYF. The CDR3, as DNA: TGTGCCAGCAGCCGAACGGGGGGTAGCACAGATACGCAGTATTTT.

The chain couples TRBV7-2 to TRBJ2-3, with D perhaps matching TRBD1 (6 bases). This CDR3 is built from 15 residues. The V and J ends lost 6 bases and 6 bases respectively, with 19 bases between them. Germline V gene lookup returns CDR1 SGHTA and CDR2 FQGNSA. In DNA form, the CDR3 reads TGTGCCAGCAGGAGATCCAGGGGATTTGGTGATACGCAGTATTTT. Protein sequence: CASRRSRGFGDTQYF. Drawing the rest from reference TRBV7-2 and TRBJ2-3, the complete variable domain is GAGVSQSPSNKVTEKGKDVELRCDPISGHTALYWYRQSLGQGLEFLIYFQGNSAPDKSGLPSDRFSAERTGGSVSTLTIQRTQQEDSAVYLCASRRSRGFGDTQYFGPGTRLTVL.

The chain uses TRBV7-2 and TRBJ2-1; D possibly corresponds to TRBD2 (5 bases). Trimming removed 5 bases from V and 1 base from J, with 15 bases in between. This CDR3 is built from 16 residues. The germline CDR1 and CDR2 sequences are SGHTA and FQGNSA. Written as DNA, the CDR3 is TGTGCCAGCAGCCGTTCTCGGGGTAGGTCCTACAATGAGCAGTTCTTC. Protein: CASSRSRGRSYNEQFF. Supplemented by reference TRBV7-2 and TRBJ2-1, the full variable domain reads GAGVSQSPSNKVTEKGKDVELRCDPISGHTALYWYRQSLGQGLEFLIYFQGNSAPDKSGLPSDRFSAERTGGSVSTLTIQRTQQEDSAVYLCASSRSRGRSYNEQFFGPGTRLTVL.